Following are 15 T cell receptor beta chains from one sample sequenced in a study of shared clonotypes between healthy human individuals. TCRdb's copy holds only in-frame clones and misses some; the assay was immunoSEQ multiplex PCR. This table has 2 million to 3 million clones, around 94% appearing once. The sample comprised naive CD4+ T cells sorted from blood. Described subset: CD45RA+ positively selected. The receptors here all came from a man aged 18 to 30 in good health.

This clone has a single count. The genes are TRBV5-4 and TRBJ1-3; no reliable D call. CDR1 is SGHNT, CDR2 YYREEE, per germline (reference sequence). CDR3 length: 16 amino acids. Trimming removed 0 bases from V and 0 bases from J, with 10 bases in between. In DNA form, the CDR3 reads TGTGCCAGCAGCTTGGAGTTGCCGGACTCTGGAAACACCATATATTTT. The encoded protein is CASSLELPDSGNTIYF. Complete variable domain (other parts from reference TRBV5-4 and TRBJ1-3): ETGVTQSPTHLIKTRGQQVTLRCSSQSGHNTVSWYQQALGQGPQFIFQYYREEENGRGNFPPRFSGLQFPNYSSELNVNALELDDSALYLCASSLELPDSGNTIYFGEGSWLTVV.

Written as DNA, the CDR3 is TGCGCCAGCAGCTTTTTAGCGGGGTTCAGCACAGATACGCAGTATTTT. It translates to CASSFLAGFSTDTQYF. The chain recombines TRBV5-1 with TRBJ2-3; 8 bases are a match to TRBD2. The CDR3 length is 16 residues. The V gene's germline CDR1 is SGHRS and CDR2 YFSETQ. The trim removed 2 bases at V and 0 bases at J, leaving 5 bases unmatched.

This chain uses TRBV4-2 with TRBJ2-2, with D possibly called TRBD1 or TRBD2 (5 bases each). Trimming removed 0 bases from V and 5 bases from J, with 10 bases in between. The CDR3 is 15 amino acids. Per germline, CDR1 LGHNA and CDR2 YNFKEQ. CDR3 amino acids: CASSQDPGATGELFF. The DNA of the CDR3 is TGTGCCAGCAGCCAAGATCCCGGGGCAACCGGGGAGCTGTTTTTT.

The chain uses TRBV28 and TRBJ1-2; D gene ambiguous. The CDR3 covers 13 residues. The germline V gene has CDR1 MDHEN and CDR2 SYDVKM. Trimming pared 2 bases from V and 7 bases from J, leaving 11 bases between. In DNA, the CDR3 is TGTGCCAGCAGTTTACCTCAAGGGATTGGCTACACCTTC. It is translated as CASSLPQGIGYTF.

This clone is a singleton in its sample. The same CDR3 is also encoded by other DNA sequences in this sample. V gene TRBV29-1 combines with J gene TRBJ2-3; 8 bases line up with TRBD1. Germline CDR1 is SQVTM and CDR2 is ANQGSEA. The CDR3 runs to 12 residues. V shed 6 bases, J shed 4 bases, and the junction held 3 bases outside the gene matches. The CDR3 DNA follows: TGCAGCGTCGGACAGGGACCAGATACGCAGTATTTT. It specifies CSVGQGPDTQYF.

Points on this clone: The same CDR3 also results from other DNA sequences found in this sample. The CDR3 loop is CASSPGTSGRDTQYF. DNA for the CDR3: TGTGCCAGCAGCCCGGGGACTAGCGGGAGAGATACGCAGTATTTT. The chain links TRBV9 to TRBJ2-3; 14 nucleotides line up with TRBD2. CDR1 is SGDLS and CDR2 is YYNGEE in the germline V gene. Trimming at V came to 4 bases and at J to 5 bases, leaving 3 bases not matched to a gene. This CDR3 contains 15 residues. The entire variable domain, with the rest obtained from reference TRBV9 and TRBJ2-3, is as follows: DSGVTQTPKHLITATGQRVTLRCSPRSGDLSVYWYQQSLDQGLQFLIQYYNGEERAKGNILERFSAQQFPDLHSELNLSSLELGDSALYFCASSPGTSGRDTQYFGPGTRLTVL.

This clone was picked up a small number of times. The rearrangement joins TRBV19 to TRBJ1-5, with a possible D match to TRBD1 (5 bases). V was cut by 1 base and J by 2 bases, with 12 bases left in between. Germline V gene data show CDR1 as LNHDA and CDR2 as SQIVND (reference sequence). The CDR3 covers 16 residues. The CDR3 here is CASSIGPTGGNQPQHF. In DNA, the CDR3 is TGTGCCAGTAGTATAGGTCCAACGGGGGGCAATCAGCCCCAGCATTTT.

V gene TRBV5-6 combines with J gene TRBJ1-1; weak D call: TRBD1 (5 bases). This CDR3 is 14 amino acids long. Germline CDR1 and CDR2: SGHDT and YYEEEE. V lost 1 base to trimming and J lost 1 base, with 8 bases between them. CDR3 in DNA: TGTGCCAGCAGCTTGTACGGGGGGAACACTGAAGCTTTCTTT. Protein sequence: CASSLYGGNTEAFF.

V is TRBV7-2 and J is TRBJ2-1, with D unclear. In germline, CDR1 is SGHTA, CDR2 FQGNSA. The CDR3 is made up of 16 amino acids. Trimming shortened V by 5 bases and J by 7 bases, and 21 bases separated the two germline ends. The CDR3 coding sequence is TGTGCCAGCAGCGGGAACCGGGCCATCAAGGTGAATGAGCAGTTCTTC. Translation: CASSGNRAIKVNEQFF.

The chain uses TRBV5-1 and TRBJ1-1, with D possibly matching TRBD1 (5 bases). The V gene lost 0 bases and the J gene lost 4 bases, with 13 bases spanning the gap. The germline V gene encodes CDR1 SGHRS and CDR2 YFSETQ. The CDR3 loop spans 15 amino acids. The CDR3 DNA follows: TGCGCCAGCAGCTTGGGTTCCGCGGGGCGCACTGAAGCTTTCTTT. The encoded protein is CASSLGSAGRTEAFF.

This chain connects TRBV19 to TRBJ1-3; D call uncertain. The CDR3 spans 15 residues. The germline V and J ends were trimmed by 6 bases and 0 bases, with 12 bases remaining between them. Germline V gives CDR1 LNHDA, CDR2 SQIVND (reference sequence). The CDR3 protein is CASSSASSSGNTIYF. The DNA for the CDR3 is TGTGCCAGTAGCTCCGCCTCGAGCTCTGGAAACACCATATATTTT.

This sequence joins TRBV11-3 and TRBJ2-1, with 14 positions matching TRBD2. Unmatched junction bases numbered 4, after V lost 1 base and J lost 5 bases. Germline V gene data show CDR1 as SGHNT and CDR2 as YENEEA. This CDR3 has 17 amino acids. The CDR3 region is CASSLGGLAGVNNEQFF. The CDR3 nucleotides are TGTGCCAGCAGCTTAGGGGGACTAGCGGGGGTTAACAATGAGCAGTTCTTC.

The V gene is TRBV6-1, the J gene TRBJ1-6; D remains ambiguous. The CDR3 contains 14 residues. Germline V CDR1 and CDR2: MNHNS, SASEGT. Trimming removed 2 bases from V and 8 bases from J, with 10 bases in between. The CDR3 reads CASSERWPDSPLHF. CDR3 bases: TGTGCCAGCAGTGAACGGTGGCCGGATTCACCCCTCCACTTT.

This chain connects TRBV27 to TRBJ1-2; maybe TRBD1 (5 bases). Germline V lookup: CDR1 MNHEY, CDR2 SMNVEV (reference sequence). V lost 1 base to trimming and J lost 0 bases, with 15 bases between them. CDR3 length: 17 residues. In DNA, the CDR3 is TGTGCCAGCAGTTTATTGCCCCACGAAGGGGCTAACTATGGCTACACCTTC. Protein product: CASSLLPHEGANYGYTF.

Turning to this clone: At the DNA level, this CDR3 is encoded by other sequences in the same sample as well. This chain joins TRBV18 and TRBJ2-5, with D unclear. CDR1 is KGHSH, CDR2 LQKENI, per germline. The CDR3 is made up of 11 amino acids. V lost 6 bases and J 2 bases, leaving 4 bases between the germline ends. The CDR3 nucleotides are TGTGCCAGCTCGACTCAAGAGACCCAGTACTTC. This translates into CASSTQETQYF.